This T cell receptor beta chain emerged from a study of blood T cell repertoires in COVID-19 (dated by TCRdb to about 2020). About the full investigation: Collaborator samples came from the United States, Italy and Spain and covered acute and convalescent phases of COVID-19. The material from the prospective study consisted of cDNA or gDNA derived from T cells, B-cell-depleted T cells, or PBMCs. Deeply sampled blood TCRbeta repertoires from subjects exposed to, actively infected with, or recovered from COVID-19 were included in the dataset. The repertoires were released in a freely available public database meant as a resource for research on the immune response to SARS-CoV-2. Samples were obtained from the ongoing ImmuneRACE study (first 160 participants) and from about 1,300 subjects provided by 6 global collaborators. A de-identified subject ID, COVID-19 status, age in years and sex were almost always included in the sample metadata. Where HLA class I and class II types were available, the types were taken from metadata supplied by the sample provider, not from assay-based typing. What the authors observed across the whole study: How much clinical and demographic metadata was included differed by source and by participant, and the metadata was provided uncurated.

The germline V gene encodes CDR1 SGHNT and CDR2 YYREEE (reference sequence). The CDR3 holds 15 amino acids from the cysteine to the phenylalanine. Left in the record is the CDR3 DNA by itself, 45 bases read in frame from the first base. The V end gives up 2 bases and the J end 2 bases, leaving 7 bases in the junction not matched to a gene. Whole blood was collected in K2EDTA tubes by collaborating institutions according to the institutions' own protocols. For TCRbeta analysis, collaborators shipped samples in one of three forms: frozen whole blood, isolated PBMCs, or DNA extracted from either of those sample types. The immunoSEQ Assay, a bias-controlled multiplex PCR, was used to amplify TCRbeta CDR3 regions from genomic DNA. Per the authors' processing: The number of nucleated cells in each sample was estimated by amplification of reference gene primers within the assay. To quantify the absolute abundance of each unique TCRbeta CDR3 rearrangement, sequence reads were collapsed and filtered. For each sample, productive Simpson clonality was calculated as the square root of Simpson's diversity index across productive rearrangements. Held by TCRdb, this immuneACCESS table contains in-frame sequences only and omits some clones. Under half of the omission traces to an unresolved V gene where checked; the cause of the rest is unknown. That table gives V, J and clone size, and the DNA gave D and trimming. The sample table contains about 270,000 clones; only one count was recorded for about 89% of them. The top ten clonotypes cover about 8.8% of the sample.

Worth noting for this clone: The clone's antigen remains unknown. No much larger clone exists at a distance of one base, and base qualities are not known.

The sequence was collected from a middle-aged man with active or convalescent COVID-19. Sequenced input: peripheral blood. The V and J genes are TRBV5-4 and TRBJ2-7; the junction holds 7 bases that match TRBD2. The DNA sequence reads TGTGCCAGCAGCTTCGGCGGGGGTGGGGCCTACGAGCAGTACTTC. It encodes CASSFGGGGAYEQYF.